This TCR beta chain was found in a study of control samples from healthy donors and cancer patients. Per germline, CDR1 ENHRY and CDR2 SYGVKD. This CDR3 spans 13 amino acids. Unmatched junction bases numbered 4, after V lost 6 bases and J lost 7 bases. Some clones are missing from TCRdb's copy, which holds only in-frame ones; the method was immunoSEQ multiplex PCR. The sample shows roughly 100,000 clones, 90% to 95% of them seen only once. The rearrangement joins TRBV10-3 to TRBJ1-4; 8 bases line up with TRBD1. The clonotype originates from a woman aged 18-29 years in good health. The sequencing input was blood. CDR3 bases: TGTGCCATCAGGACAGGGGTGGCTGAAAAACTGTTTTTT. This codes for CAIRTGVAEKLFF.